This TCR beta chain was sequenced in a study of CD8 T cells in Susac syndrome. Study results and limitations: By the study's own acknowledgment, its TCR sequencing and HLA analysis included relatively few individuals.

This CDR3 comprises 11 residues. Germline V gene data show CDR1 as SGHDT and CDR2 as YYEEEE. V lost 1 base and J lost 14, with 12 bases in between. In regard to this clonotype: Its antigen is unidentified.

Reverse transcription used 0.5 to 1 ug RNA and random hexamers. Multiplex immunoSEQ PCR targeted 54 Vbeta and 13 Jbeta TCR beta segments. TCRdb re-analysed the immunoSEQ multiplex PCR reads in MiXCR, keeping a single row per CDR3 protein. This sample carries some 150,000 distinct CDR3 sequences, roughly 94% of them seen once, and the ten largest clones take 0.21%. The patients who served as multiple sclerosis controls were treatment-naive and had stable or active relapsing-remitting disease that fulfilled the revised McDonald criteria. Purification of the CD8+ and CD4+ T cells relied on negative isolation, and TEMRA cells underwent FACS enrichment.

V gene TRBV5-6 combines with J gene TRBJ1-2, with a tentative D call TRBD1 (5 bases). This sequence originates from a human donor with multiple sclerosis. The sequencing sample was made of CD8+ T cells from PBMCs. CDR3 in amino acids: CASSLTGLRTF. CDR3 DNA sequence: TGTGCCAGCAGCTTGACAGGATTGAGGACCTTC.